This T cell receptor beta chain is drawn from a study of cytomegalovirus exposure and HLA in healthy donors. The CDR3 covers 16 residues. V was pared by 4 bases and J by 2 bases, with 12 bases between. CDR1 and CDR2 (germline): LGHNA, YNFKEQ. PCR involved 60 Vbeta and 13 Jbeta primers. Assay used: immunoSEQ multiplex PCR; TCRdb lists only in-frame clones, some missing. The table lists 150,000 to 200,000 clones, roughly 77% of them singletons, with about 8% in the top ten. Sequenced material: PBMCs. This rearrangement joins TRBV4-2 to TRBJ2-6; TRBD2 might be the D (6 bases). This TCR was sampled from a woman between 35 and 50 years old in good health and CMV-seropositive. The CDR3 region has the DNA TGTGCCAGCAGCCTCCTCGGGGGTACTGGGGCCAACGTCCTGACTTTC. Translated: CASSLLGGTGANVLTF.